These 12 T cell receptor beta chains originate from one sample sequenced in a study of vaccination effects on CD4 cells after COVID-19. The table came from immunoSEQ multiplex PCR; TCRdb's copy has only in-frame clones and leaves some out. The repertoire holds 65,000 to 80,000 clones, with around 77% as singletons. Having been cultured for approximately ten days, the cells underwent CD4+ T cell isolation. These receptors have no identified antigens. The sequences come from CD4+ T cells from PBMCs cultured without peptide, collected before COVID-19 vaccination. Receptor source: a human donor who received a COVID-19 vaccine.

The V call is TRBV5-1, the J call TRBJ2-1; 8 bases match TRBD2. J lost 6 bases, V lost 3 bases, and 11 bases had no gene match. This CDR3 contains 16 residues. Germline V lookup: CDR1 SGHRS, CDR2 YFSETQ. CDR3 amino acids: CASSSSVSGGGNEQFF. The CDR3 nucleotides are TGCGCCAGCAGCTCATCTGTCAGCGGGGGCGGCAATGAGCAGTTCTTC. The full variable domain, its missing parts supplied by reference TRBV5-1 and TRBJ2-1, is KAGVTQTPRYLIKTRGQQVTLSCSPISGHRSVSWYQQTPGQGLQFLFEYFSETQRNKGNFPGRFSGRQFSNSRSEMNVSTLELGDSALYLCASSSSVSGGGNEQFFGPGTRLTVL.

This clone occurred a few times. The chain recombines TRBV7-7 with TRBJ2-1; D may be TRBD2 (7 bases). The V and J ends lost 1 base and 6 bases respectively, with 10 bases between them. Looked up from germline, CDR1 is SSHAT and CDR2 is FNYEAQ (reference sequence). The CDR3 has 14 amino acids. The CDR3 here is CASSLGGGANEQFF. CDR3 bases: TGTGCCAGCAGCTTAGGAGGGGGGGCCAATGAGCAGTTCTTC.

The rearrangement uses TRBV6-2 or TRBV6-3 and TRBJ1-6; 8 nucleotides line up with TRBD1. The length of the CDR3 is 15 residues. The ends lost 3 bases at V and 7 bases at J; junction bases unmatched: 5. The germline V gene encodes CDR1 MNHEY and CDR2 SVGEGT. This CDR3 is CASSYTTGVNSPLHF. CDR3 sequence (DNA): TGTGCCAGCAGTTATACGACAGGGGTCAATTCACCCCTCCACTTT.

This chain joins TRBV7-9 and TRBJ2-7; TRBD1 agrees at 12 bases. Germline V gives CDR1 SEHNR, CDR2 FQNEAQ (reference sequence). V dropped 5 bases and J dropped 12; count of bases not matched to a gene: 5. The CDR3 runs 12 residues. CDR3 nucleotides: TGTGCCAGCAGCCCCGGGACAGGGGGCGTGTACGTC. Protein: CASSPGTGGVYV.

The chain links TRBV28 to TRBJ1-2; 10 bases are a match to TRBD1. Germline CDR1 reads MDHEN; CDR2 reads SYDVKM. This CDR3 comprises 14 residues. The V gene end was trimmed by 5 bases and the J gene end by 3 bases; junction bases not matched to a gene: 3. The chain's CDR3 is CASSTTGGDYGYTF. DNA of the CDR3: TGTGCCAGCAGTACGACAGGGGGCGACTATGGCTACACCTTC.

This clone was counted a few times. Written as DNA, the CDR3 is TGTGCCAGCAGCCCAGGGGGGGGTATCTGGGATTCACCCCTCCACTTT. Translated, it gives CASSPGGGIWDSPLHF. The chain employs TRBV7-9 and TRBJ1-6; the match to TRBD1 covers 7 bases. V was clipped by 5 bases and J by 8 bases; unmatched bases: 12. Germline V lookup: CDR1 SEHNR, CDR2 FQNEAQ (reference sequence). There are 16 residues in the CDR3.

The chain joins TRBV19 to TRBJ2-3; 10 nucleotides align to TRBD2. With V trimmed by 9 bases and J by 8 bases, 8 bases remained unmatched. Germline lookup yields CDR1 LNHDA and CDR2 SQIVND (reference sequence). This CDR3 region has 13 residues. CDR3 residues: CASCSGGQATQYF. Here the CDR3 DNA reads TGTGCCAGCTGTAGCGGGGGGCAGGCTACGCAGTATTTT.

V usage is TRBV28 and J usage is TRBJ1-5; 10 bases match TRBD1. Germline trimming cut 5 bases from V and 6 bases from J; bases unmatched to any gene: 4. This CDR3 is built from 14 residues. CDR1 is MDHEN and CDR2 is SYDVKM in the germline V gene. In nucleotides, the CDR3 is TGTGCCAGCAGTAGCCGGGACAGGGGTCAGCCCCAGCATTTT. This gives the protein CASSSRDRGQPQHF.

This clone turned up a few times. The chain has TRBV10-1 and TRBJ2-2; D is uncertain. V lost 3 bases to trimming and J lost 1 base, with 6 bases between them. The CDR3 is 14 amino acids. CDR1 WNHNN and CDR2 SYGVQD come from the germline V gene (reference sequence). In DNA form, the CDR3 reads TGCGCCAGCAGTGAAAACAGGAACACCGGGGAGCTGTTTTTT. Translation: CASSENRNTGELFF.

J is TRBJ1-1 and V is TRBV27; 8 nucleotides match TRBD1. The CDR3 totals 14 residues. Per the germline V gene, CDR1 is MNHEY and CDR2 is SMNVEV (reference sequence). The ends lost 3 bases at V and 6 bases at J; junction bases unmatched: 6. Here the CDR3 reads CASSFGQGGSEAFF. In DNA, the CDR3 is TGTGCCAGCAGTTTTGGACAGGGAGGATCTGAAGCTTTCTTT.

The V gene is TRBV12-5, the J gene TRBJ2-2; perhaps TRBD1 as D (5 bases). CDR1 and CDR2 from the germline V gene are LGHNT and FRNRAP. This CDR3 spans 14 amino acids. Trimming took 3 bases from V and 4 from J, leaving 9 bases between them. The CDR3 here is CASGLRQSTGELFF. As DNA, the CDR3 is TGTGCTAGTGGTTTACGACAGAGCACCGGGGAGCTGTTTTTT. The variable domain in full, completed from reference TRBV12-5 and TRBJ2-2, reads DARVTQTPRHKVTEMGQEVTMRCQPILGHNTVFWYRQTMMQGLELLAYFRNRAPLDDSGMPKDRFSAEMPDATLATLKIQPSEPRDSAVYFCASGLRQSTGELFFGEGSRLTVL.

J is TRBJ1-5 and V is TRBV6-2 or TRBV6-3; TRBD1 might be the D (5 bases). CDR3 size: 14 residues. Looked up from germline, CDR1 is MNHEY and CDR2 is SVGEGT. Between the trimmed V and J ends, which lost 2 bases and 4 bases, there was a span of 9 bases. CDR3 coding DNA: TGTGCCAGCAGTTACCCACAGGTTAATCAGCCCCAGCATTTT. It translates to CASSYPQVNQPQHF.